These 25 T cell receptor beta chains were sequenced from one sample in a study of T cell clusters in autoimmune cytopenias. One tube held mixed TRB-A and TRB-B primer pools for touch-down PCR. TCRdb reprocessed the multiplex PCR reads, with one entry per CDR3 protein and no DNA. This repertoire includes 7,000 to 8,000 distinct CDR3 sequences. Roughly 38,000 genome equivalents of blood DNA were amplified for TRB. The sample consisted of peripheral blood. The origin of the receptors is a human donor with an autoimmune cytopenia or autoimmune hepatitis (not recorded which).

This clonotype counts as medium-sized by frequency. The chain combines TRBV27 with TRBJ2-7. The germline CDR1 and CDR2 sequences are MNHEY and SMNVEV (reference sequence). The CDR3 contains 15 residues. CDR3: CASSLSPRGPYEQYF.

The V gene is TRBV2, the J gene TRBJ2-7; the TCRdb call, TRBD2, lacks DNA for checking. Germline V gene lookup returns CDR1 SNHLY and CDR2 FYNNEI. The CDR3 extends over 11 amino acids. CDR3 sequence: CASGRAGEQYF.

The V call is TRBV19, the J call TRBJ2-3; TCRdb returns TRBD1, unconfirmable since there is no DNA. Germline V gene lookup returns CDR1 LNHDA and CDR2 SQIVND (reference sequence). The CDR3 covers 17 residues. The CDR3 sequence: CASSILQGTPSTDTQYF.

This clonotype is labeled medium-sized (0.01 to 0.1%) based on frequency. V usage is TRBV11-2 and J usage is TRBJ1-2. Germline V CDR1 and CDR2: SGHAT, FQNNGV. This CDR3 is built from 12 residues. The CDR3 spells CASSLSGDGYTF.

The V gene is TRBV20-1, the J gene TRBJ2-7; TCRdb names TRBD2, which stays unverified in the absence of DNA. Germline V gives CDR1 DFQATT, CDR2 SNEGSKA (reference sequence). CDR3 length equals 13 residues. The CDR3 loop reads CSARVGEKYEQYF.

The chain recombines TRBV28 with TRBJ1-4; TCRdb picks TRBD1, but there is no DNA to check that call. Germline CDR1 and CDR2: MDHEN and SYDVKM. CDR3 length: 15 residues. CDR3 amino acids: CASSPPRQGGRKLFF.

This chain joins TRBV20-1 and TRBJ2-3; TCRdb's assignment of TRBD2 cannot be checked, as there is no DNA. Germline CDR1 and CDR2: DFQATT and SNEGSKA (reference sequence). CDR3 size: 15 residues. The CDR3 loop reads CSATRLAGNTDTQYF.

This clonotype is identified as medium-sized from frequency. The gene calls are TRBV18 and TRBJ1-3. This CDR3 contains 14 residues. The germline CDR1 and CDR2 sequences are KGHSH and LQKENI. The CDR3 region is CASQGRRSGNTIYF.

Measured by frequency, this clonotype is medium-sized. The chain links TRBV10-3 to TRBJ2-7; TCRdb lists TRBD2, though no DNA is available to test this call. This CDR3 has 16 amino acids. CDR1 ENHRY and CDR2 SYGVKD come from the germline V gene. This chain's CDR3 is CAISDFAVPPHNEQYF.

This clonotype counts as medium-sized (0.01 to 0.1%) by frequency. V is TRBV6-1 and J is TRBJ1-1. The CDR3 is 14 residues long. CDR1 is MNHNS and CDR2 is SASEGT in the germline V gene. The CDR3 loop is CASRVGLGNTEAFF.

This clonotype ranks as medium-sized (0.01 to 0.1%) in terms of frequency. The CDR3 region is CSVEYLYGYTF. V and J are TRBV29-1 and TRBJ1-2. Germline V gene sequence: CDR1 SQVTM, CDR2 ANQGSEA. The CDR3 extends over 11 amino acids. Variable domain in full (rest from reference TRBV29-1 and TRBJ1-2): SAVISQKPSRDICQRGTSLTIQCQVDSQVTMMFWYRQQPGQSLTLIATANQGSEATYESGFVIDKFPISRPNLTFSTLTVSNMSPEDSSIYLCSVEYLYGYTFGSGTRLTVV.

This clonotype is classed as medium-sized by frequency. The chain uses TRBV5-4 and TRBJ1-1; there is no DNA to check the TCRdb D call of TRBD1. Germline CDR1 SGHNT, CDR2 YYREEE (reference sequence). The CDR3 contains 18 residues. The CDR3 here is CASSETQGSPIMNTEAFF.

This clonotype is deemed medium-sized by its frequency. This rearrangement joins TRBV27 to TRBJ1-2; TCRdb lists TRBD1, though no DNA is available to test this call. CDR1 is MNHEY and CDR2 is SMNVEV in the germline V gene (reference sequence). CDR3 size: 17 residues. CDR3 sequence reads: CASSLSFGGWDRGGYTF.

The rearrangement uses TRBV18 and TRBJ2-5; TCRdb lists TRBD1, though no DNA is available to test this call. The V gene's germline CDR1 is KGHSH and CDR2 LQKENI. This CDR3 region has 13 residues. CDR3 in amino acids: CASSPDREETQYF.

The V call is TRBV2, the J call TRBJ2-7; TCRdb designates TRBD1, a call that cannot be tested without DNA. Looked up from germline, CDR1 is SNHLY and CDR2 is FYNNEI. This CDR3 has 13 amino acids. The chain's CDR3 is CAVPGQSSYEQYF. Looking up the rest from reference TRBV2 and TRBJ2-7 gives the full variable domain: EPEVTQTPSHQVTQMGQEVILRCVPISNHLYFYWYRQILGQKVEFLVSFYNNEISEKSEIFDDQFSVERPDGSNFTLKIRSTKLEDSAMYFCAVPGQSSYEQYFGPGTRLTVT.

The rearrangement joins TRBV11-2 to TRBJ2-1; the D call from TCRdb, TRBD1, cannot be confirmed without DNA. The CDR3 is 12 residues long. Germline assignment: CDR1 SGHAT and CDR2 FQNNGV. The CDR3 sequence is CASSLKGAEQFF.

The J gene is TRBJ2-3, the V gene TRBV5-1. The germline CDR1 and CDR2 sequences are SGHRS and YFSETQ. The CDR3 loop spans 14 amino acids. CDR3 sequence: CASSLLASTDTQYF.

The chain uses TRBV19 and TRBJ2-3. The CDR3 runs to 14 residues. The V gene's germline CDR1 is LNHDA and CDR2 SQIVND (reference sequence). The CDR3 sequence: CASSTRRDTDTQYF. The full variable domain, its missing parts supplied by reference TRBV19 and TRBJ2-3, is DGGITQSPKYLFRKEGQNVTLSCEQNLNHDAMYWYRQDPGQGLRLIYYSQIVNDFQKGDIAEGYSVSREKKESFPLTVTSAQKNPTAFYLCASSTRRDTDTQYFGPGTRLTVL.

This clonotype registers medium-sized (0.01 to 0.1%) by frequency. This chain connects TRBV7-2 to TRBJ2-7; no DNA is available, so the TRBD2 call from TCRdb remains unchecked. The germline CDR1 and CDR2 sequences are SGHTA and FQGNSA. The length of the CDR3 is 15 residues. Here the CDR3 reads CASSNGGSLPGEQYF.

In terms of frequency, this clonotype is medium-sized. This rearrangement joins TRBV6-5 to TRBJ2-7; no DNA is available, so the TRBD1 call from TCRdb remains unchecked. This CDR3 contains 13 residues. Germline CDR1 is MNHEY and CDR2 is SVGAGI. The CDR3 spells CASSYDRGYEQYF.

This clonotype shows up as medium-sized by frequency. The chain combines TRBV7-9 with TRBJ2-1. The CDR3 consists of 13 residues. Germline CDR1 reads SEHNR; CDR2 reads FQNEAQ (reference sequence). This CDR3 reads CASSLVRATEQFF. The full variable domain, rest sourced from reference TRBV7-9 and TRBJ2-1, is DTGVSQNPRHKITKRGQNVTFRCDPISEHNRLYWYRQTLGQGPEFLTYFQNEAQLEKSRLLSDRFSAERPKGSFSTLEIQRTEQGDSAMYLCASSLVRATEQFFGPGTRLTVL.

The CDR3 reads CASSVDWSSYNEQFF. The chain recombines TRBV7-2 with TRBJ2-1. Germline-derived CDR1 and CDR2 are SGHTA and FQGNSA. The CDR3 runs to 15 residues.

This clonotype counts as medium-sized by frequency. The rearrangement links TRBV6-5 to TRBJ2-7; TCRdb names TRBD2, which stays unverified in the absence of DNA. The CDR3 runs to 18 residues. Germline V CDR1 and CDR2: MNHEY, SVGAGI. The CDR3 here is CASSYFLGGERGGNEQYF.

This chain joins TRBV19 and TRBJ1-4; TCRdb gives TRBD1 as the D gene, but with no DNA this cannot be confirmed. Germline CDR1 LNHDA, CDR2 SQIVND (reference sequence). The CDR3 spans 15 residues. CDR3 sequence reads: CASSPGGTGGGKLFF.

Judged by frequency, this clonotype is medium-sized. The chain joins TRBV10-1 to TRBJ1-1; TCRdb lists TRBD1, though no DNA is available to test this call. Germline CDR1 reads WNHNN; CDR2 reads SYGVQD (reference sequence). The CDR3 totals 14 residues. This CDR3 is CASTWDTKNTEAFF.